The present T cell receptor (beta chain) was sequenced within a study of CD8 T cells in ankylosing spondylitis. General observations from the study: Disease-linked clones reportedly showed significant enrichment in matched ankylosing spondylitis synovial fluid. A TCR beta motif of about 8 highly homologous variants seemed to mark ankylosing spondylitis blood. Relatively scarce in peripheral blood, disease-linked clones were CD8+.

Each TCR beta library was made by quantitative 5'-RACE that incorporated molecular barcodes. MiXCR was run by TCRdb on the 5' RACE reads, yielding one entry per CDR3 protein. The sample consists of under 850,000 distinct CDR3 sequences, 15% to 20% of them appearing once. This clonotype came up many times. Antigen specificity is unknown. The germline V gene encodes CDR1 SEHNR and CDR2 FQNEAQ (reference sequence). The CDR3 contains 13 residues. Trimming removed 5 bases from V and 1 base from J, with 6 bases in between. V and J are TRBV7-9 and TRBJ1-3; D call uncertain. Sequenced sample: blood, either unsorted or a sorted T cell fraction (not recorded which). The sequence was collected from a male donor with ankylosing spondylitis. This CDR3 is CASSLFSGNTIYF. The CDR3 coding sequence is TGTGCCAGCAGCCTGTTTTCTGGAAACACCATATATTTT.